Listed below are T cell receptor beta chains from one sample, sequenced in a study of blood T cell repertoires in COVID-19. TCRdb keeps only in-frame clones here, not all; method: immunoSEQ multiplex PCR. The sample has more than 200,000 clones, approximately 90% seen once. Sequences were obtained from peripheral blood. These receptors all stem from a man aged 30 to 45 with COVID-19, enrolled during active disease. Both conserved end residues are part of each CDR3. A D gene is named only where the DNA matches it firmly. Clone size is stated in some rows and not others, as once, few, many or a class when expanded.

v_call	d_call	clone_size	j_call	cdr3_nt	cdr3_aa
TRBV30	.	.	TRBJ1-4	TGTGCCTGGAGTGGGCAGGTCGGTAATGAAAAACTGTTTTTT	CAWSGQVGNEKLFF
TRBV7-9	TRBD1	.	TRBJ2-3	TGTGCCAGCAGCTTGGGACAGAGGACAGATACGCAGTATTTT	CASSLGQRTDTQYF
TRBV28	.	.	TRBJ1-5	TGTGCCAGCAGCCCGGTGACAGATAGCAATCAGCCCCAGCATTTT	CASSPVTDSNQPQHF
TRBV5-6	TRBD1	.	TRBJ1-5	TGTGCCAGCAGCTTCCGGACAGGCCTAAATCAGCCCCAGCATTTT	CASSFRTGLNQPQHF
TRBV7-2	.	.	TRBJ1-6	TGTGCCAGCAGCTTATGGTTAGGAGGGAATTCACCCCTCCACTTT	CASSLWLGGNSPLHF
TRBV3-1/TRBV3-2	TRBD1	.	TRBJ1-3	TGTGCCAGCAGCCAAGAAGCAGGGGGGGGAAACACCATATATTTT	CASSQEAGGGNTIYF
TRBV7-2	.	.	TRBJ1-2	TGTGCCAGCAGACATCAGGGTTTCAACGGGCTAGGGCGGCCGTATGGCTACACCTTC	CASRHQGFNGLGRPYGYTF
TRBV5-4	.	.	TRBJ1-1	TGTGCCAGCAGCCCTAGGGGCGGGAACACTGAAGCTTTCTTT	CASSPRGGNTEAFF
TRBV28	.	.	TRBJ1-2	TGTGCCAGCAGTTTCGGCTTACTGGGGGCCGCGTCCTATGGCTACACCTTC	CASSFGLLGAASYGYTF
TRBV18	TRBD1	.	TRBJ2-1	TGTGCCAGCTCACCAAACAGGGGGGATGAGCAGTTCTTC	CASSPNRGDEQFF
TRBV7-2	TRBD1	once	TRBJ2-1	TGTGCCAGCAGCTTAGATAGCGGCAGGGGGCCGGATTACAATGAGCAGTTCTTC	CASSLDSGRGPDYNEQFF
TRBV18	.	.	TRBJ2-3	TGTGCCAGCTCACCACAAGGAGGGATAGTTGGCACAGATACGCAGTATTTT	CASSPQGGIVGTDTQYF